This is a list of T cell receptor beta chains from one sample in a study of blood T cells in healthy people across ages. From the 5' RACE reads, TCRdb called clonotypes with MiXCR, one entry per CDR3 protein. The table includes 1.5 million to 2 million distinct CDR3 sequences, over 25% detected once. Specimen: blood. All receptors derive from a woman aged 25 to 39 in good health. CDR3s include the opening cysteine and the closing phenylalanine or tryptophan. A D gene is named only where the DNA matches it firmly. Clone size appears in some rows only: once, few, many, or a class for an expanded clone.

size	J	D	V	CDR3	DNA
many	TRBJ2-5	-	TRBV12-3/TRBV12-4	CASSASGGGETQYF	TGTGCCAGCAGTGCCTCTGGGGGCGGAGAGACCCAGTACTTC
few	TRBJ1-4	-	TRBV2	CASSEESGRNEKLFF	TGTGCCAGCAGTGAGGAGTCAGGACGAAATGAAAAACTGTTTTTT
-	TRBJ1-1	-	TRBV11-2	CAGSSRAVDTEAFF	TGTGCCGGCAGCTCCAGGGCCGTCGACACTGAAGCTTTCTTT
-	TRBJ2-5	TRBD2	TRBV18	CASSPPSGGEPTNQYF	TGTGCCAGCTCACCACCTAGCGGGGGGGAGCCTACGAACCAGTACTTC
few	TRBJ1-2	-	TRBV7-9	CASSLSSMDRTTF	TGTGCCAGCAGCTTATCGAGTATGGATCGGACCACCTTC
-	TRBJ1-5	TRBD1	TRBV20-1	CSARGGTGGNQPQHF	TGCAGTGCTAGAGGCGGGACAGGGGGCAATCAGCCCCAGCATTTT
few	TRBJ2-7	TRBD2	TRBV7-2	CASSPGGLPYEQYF	TGTGCCAGCAGCCCGGGGGGACTTCCCTACGAGCAGTACTTC
-	TRBJ1-1	-	TRBV7-2	CASSLLLEAFF	TGTGCCAGCAGCTTACTCCTGGAAGCTTTCTTT
-	TRBJ2-3	-	TRBV5-1	CASSPGGVGDTQYF	TGCGCCAGCAGTCCCGGGGGAGTAGGGGATACGCAGTATTTT
-	TRBJ2-1	-	TRBV21-1	CASSGQGVSSGIVCEQFF	TGTGCCAGCAGCGGACAGGGGGTCTCTAGCGGGATCGTATGTGAGCAGTTCTTC
-	TRBJ2-2	-	TRBV7-2	CASSLGRTNSGELFF	TGTGCCAGCAGCTTAGGGCGGACTAATTCCGGGGAGCTGTTTTTT
many	TRBJ2-3	-	TRBV29-1	CSVGGGADTQYF	TGCAGCGTTGGTGGGGGAGCAGATACGCAGTATTTT
-	TRBJ2-3	-	TRBV9	CASSLSLIGASTDTQYF	TGTGCCAGCAGCCTCTCCCTCATCGGGGCTAGCACAGATACGCAGTATTTT
many	TRBJ2-5	-	TRBV11-1	CASRDRLAGEQYF	TGTGCCAGCAGAGACAGGTTGGCTGGTGAGCAGTACTTC
many	TRBJ2-7	-	TRBV11-2	CASSPGTATYYEQYF	TGTGCCAGCAGCCCGGGAACAGCAACTTACTACGAGCAGTACTTC
many	TRBJ2-1	TRBD2	TRBV29-1	CSVEVQLAGVNEQFF	TGCAGCGTTGAAGTACAACTAGCGGGAGTGAATGAGCAGTTCTTC
many	TRBJ2-1	TRBD2	TRBV29-1	CSDLLARVAYNEQFF	TGCAGCGACCTACTAGCGAGAGTTGCCTACAATGAGCAGTTCTTC
-	TRBJ2-1	TRBD1	TRBV19	CASSIEGGREQFF	TGTGCCAGTAGTATAGAAGGGGGCCGGGAGCAGTTCTTC
many	TRBJ2-1	TRBD2	TRBV6-2/TRBV6-3	CASSQTSATYNEQFF	TGTGCCAGCAGTCAAACTAGCGCAACCTACAATGAGCAGTTCTTC
-	TRBJ1-1	-	TRBV5-1	CASSLQANMNTEAFF	TGCGCCAGCAGCTTACAGGCCAACATGAACACTGAAGCTTTCTTT
-	TRBJ1-1	-	TRBV18	CASSPARAGEGAFF	TGTGCCAGCTCACCGGCTCGTGCCGGGGAAGGAGCTTTCTTT
few	TRBJ1-1	-	TRBV4-1	CASSQESGGARSPFF	TGCGCCAGCAGCCAAGAGAGCGGAGGGGCGCGTTCTCCTTTCTTT
few	TRBJ2-3	-	TRBV6-6	CASSYTPLGSDTQYF	TGTGCCAGCAGTTACACACCTCTTGGGTCAGATACGCAGTATTTT
few	TRBJ1-2	TRBD1	TRBV7-2	CASSPRQGVSYGYTF	TGTGCCAGCAGCCCCCGACAGGGGGTTTCCTATGGCTACACCTTC
few	TRBJ2-4	-	TRBV2	CASSAQGPKNIQYF	TGTGCCAGCAGTGCCCAGGGTCCCAAAAACATTCAGTACTTC
few	TRBJ2-5	TRBD2	TRBV4-1	CASSQMMSGSEQETQYF	TGCGCCAGCAGCCAGATGATGAGCGGGAGTGAGCAAGAGACCCAGTACTTC
few	TRBJ2-5	-	TRBV4-1	CASSQDIASIQTQYF	TGCGCCAGCAGCCAAGATATCGCTAGCATCCAGACCCAGTACTTC
-	TRBJ2-7	TRBD2	TRBV3-1	CASSQGLAGGPSYEQYF	TGTGCCAGCAGCCAAGGACTAGCGGGAGGGCCGTCCTACGAGCAGTACTTC
few	TRBJ2-1	TRBD2	TRBV12-3/TRBV12-4	CASSFSAGGRNEQFF	TGTGCCAGCAGTTTTTCAGCGGGAGGGAGGAATGAGCAGTTCTTC
-	TRBJ2-7	-	TRBV21-1	CASSKRKDTRSQIAYEQYF	TGTGCCAGCAGCAAACGGAAGGACACTAGAAGCCAAATAGCCTACGAGCAGTACTTC
few	TRBJ2-6	-	TRBV6-6	CASSYSGALTNVLTF	TGTGCCAGCAGTTACTCGGGGGCTCTGACCAACGTCCTGACTTTC
many	TRBJ2-1	-	TRBV20-1	CSARDVDHSYNEQFF	TGCAGTGCTAGAGATGTAGACCACTCCTACAATGAGCAGTTCTTC
-	TRBJ2-7	TRBD2	TRBV29-1	CSVEGRAYNEQYF	TGCAGCGTTGAGGGGAGGGCCTACAATGAGCAGTACTTC
-	TRBJ2-5	-	TRBV5-1	CASSLEPSQETQYF	TGCGCCAGCAGCTTGGAGCCTAGCCAAGAGACCCAGTACTTC
few	TRBJ1-1	TRBD1	TRBV7-9	CASSEGALSSEAFF	TGTGCCAGCAGTGAGGGGGCCTTAAGCTCTGAAGCTTTCTTT